The entry below describes one TCR beta chain. The data were taken from a study of CD8 T cells in Susac syndrome. A quantity of about 0.5 to 1 ug RNA underwent reverse transcription using random hexamers. The authors amplified TCR beta CDR3 across 54 Vbeta and 13 Jbeta using immunoSEQ multiplex PCR. TCRdb itself ran the immunoSEQ multiplex PCR reads through MiXCR, one entry per CDR3 protein. This sample has about 130,000 distinct CDR3 sequences, with over 85% found just once. Germline lookup yields CDR1 SGDLS and CDR2 YYNGEE. The CDR3 extends over 17 amino acids. J was trimmed by 3 bases and V by 0 bases; bases with no gene match: 8.

This clonotype was obtained from a human donor with multiple sclerosis. The J gene is TRBJ2-5, the V gene TRBV9, with TRBD2 matching 10 bases. The sequencing input was CD8+ T cells from PBMCs. Written as DNA, the CDR3 is TGTGCCAGCAGCGTAGAGGCGGAACTAGCGGGAAAAGAGACCCAGTACTTC. It encodes CASSVEAELAGKETQYF.